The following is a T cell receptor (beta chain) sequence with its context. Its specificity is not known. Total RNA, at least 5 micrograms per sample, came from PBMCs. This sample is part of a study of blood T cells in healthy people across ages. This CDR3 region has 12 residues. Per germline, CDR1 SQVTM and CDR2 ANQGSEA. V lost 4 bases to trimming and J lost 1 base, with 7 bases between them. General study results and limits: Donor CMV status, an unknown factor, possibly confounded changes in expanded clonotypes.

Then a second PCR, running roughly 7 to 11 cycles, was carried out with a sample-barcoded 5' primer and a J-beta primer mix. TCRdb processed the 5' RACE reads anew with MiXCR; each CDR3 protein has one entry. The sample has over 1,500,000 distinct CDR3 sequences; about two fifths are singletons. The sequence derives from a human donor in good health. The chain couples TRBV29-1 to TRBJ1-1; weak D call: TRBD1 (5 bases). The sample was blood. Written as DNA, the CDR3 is TGCAGCGTTGTACAGGCGAACACTGAAGCTTTCTTT. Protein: CSVVQANTEAFF.